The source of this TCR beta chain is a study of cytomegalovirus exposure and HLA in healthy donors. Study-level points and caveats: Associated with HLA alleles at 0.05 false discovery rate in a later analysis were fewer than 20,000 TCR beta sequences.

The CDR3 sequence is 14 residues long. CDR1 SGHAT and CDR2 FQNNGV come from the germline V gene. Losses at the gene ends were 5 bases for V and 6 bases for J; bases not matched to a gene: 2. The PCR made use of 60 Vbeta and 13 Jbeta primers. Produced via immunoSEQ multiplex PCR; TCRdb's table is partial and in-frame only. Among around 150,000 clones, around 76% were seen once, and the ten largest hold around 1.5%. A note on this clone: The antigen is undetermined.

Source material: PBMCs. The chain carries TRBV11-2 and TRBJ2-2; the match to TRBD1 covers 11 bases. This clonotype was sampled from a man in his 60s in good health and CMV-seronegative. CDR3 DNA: TGTGCCAGCAGCGGACAGGGGGCGGCCGGGGAGCTGTTTTTT. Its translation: CASSGQGAAGELFF.